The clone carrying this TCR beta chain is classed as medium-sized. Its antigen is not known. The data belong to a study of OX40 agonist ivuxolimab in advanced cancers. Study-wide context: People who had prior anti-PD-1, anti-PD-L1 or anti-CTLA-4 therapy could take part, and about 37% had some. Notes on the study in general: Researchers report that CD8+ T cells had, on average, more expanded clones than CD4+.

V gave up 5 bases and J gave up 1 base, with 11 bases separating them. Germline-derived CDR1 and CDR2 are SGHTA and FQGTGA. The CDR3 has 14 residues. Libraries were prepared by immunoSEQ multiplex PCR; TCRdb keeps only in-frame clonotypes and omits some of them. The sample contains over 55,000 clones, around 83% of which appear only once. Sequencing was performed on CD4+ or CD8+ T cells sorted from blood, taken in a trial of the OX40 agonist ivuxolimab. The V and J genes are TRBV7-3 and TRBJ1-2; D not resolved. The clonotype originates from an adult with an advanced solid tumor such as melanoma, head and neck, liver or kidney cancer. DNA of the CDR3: TGTGCCAGCAGCGCGAATGGGTTTAACTATGGCTACACCTTC. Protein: CASSANGFNYGYTF.